A selection of T cell receptor beta chains follows, all from one sample in a study of blood T cell repertoires in COVID-19. Some clones are missing from TCRdb's copy, which holds only in-frame ones; the method was immunoSEQ multiplex PCR. The profile shows about 87,000 clones, 85% to 90% of them singletons. The sequenced material came from peripheral blood. The receptors come from a man between 40 and 49 years old with acute or convalescent COVID-19. CDR3s include the opening cysteine and the closing phenylalanine or tryptophan. A D gene is named only where the DNA matches it firmly. Some rows have no size entry. The others give once, few or many, or a class for an expanded clone.

D	size	V	J	DNA	CDR3
TRBD1	-	TRBV12-5	TRBJ1-1	TGTGCTAGTGGTTTGGGACAGGGCCCGGCTTTCTTT	CASGLGQGPAFF
-	-	TRBV19	TRBJ2-5	TGTGCCAGTACGGGACTTAATAAAGAGACCCAGTACTTC	CASTGLNKETQYF
TRBD2	once	TRBV5-1	TRBJ2-1	TGCGCCAGCAGCGAAACTTTGACTAGCGGGAACAATGAGCAGTTCTTC	CASSETLTSGNNEQFF
-	-	TRBV6-5	TRBJ2-3	TGTGCCAGCACAAAGGGCGGGAGCACAGATACGCAGTATTTT	CASTKGGSTDTQYF
TRBD1	-	TRBV19	TRBJ1-1	TGTGCCAGTAGTCCCGGGACAGGGTTTGCGAACACTGAAGCTTTCTTT	CASSPGTGFANTEAFF
-	-	TRBV5-8	TRBJ1-5	TGTGCCAGCAGCTCATCGTTGAGTAGCAATCAGCCCCAGCATTTT	CASSSSLSSNQPQHF
-	-	TRBV6-5	TRBJ2-2	TGTGCCAGCAAACAGGGTATTGCCACCGGGGAGCTGTTTTTT	CASKQGIATGELFF
TRBD1	-	TRBV3-1/TRBV3-2	TRBJ2-7	TGTGCCAGCAGAAACGCGGACAGGGGAAGCTCCTACGAGCAGTACTTC	CASRNADRGSSYEQYF
-	-	TRBV12-3/TRBV12-4	TRBJ1-2	TGTGCCAGCAGTTTAGACAGGCATGGCTACACCTTC	CASSLDRHGYTF
TRBD2	-	TRBV14	TRBJ2-7	TGTGCCAGCAGCCCACTGGCGGGGGGTTCCTCCTACGAGCAGTACTTC	CASSPLAGGSSYEQYF
-	-	TRBV27	TRBJ2-2	TGTGCCAGCAGTTTACGACTATCCGGGGAGCTGTTTTTT	CASSLRLSGELFF
-	-	TRBV3-1/TRBV3-2	TRBJ2-5	TGTGCCAGCAGCCCCCGGGGAGGGGGGTACCAAGAGACCCAGTACTTC	CASSPRGGGYQETQYF
TRBD1	-	TRBV4-3	TRBJ1-2	TGCGCCAGCAGCCAGGCCACAGGGGCTGGTGGCTACACCTTC	CASSQATGAGGYTF
TRBD1	-	TRBV18	TRBJ1-1	TGTGCCAGCTCACCAGCCCTGGGACAGGGTTTTAAAGCTTTCTTT	CASSPALGQGFKAFF
TRBD1	-	TRBV7-2	TRBJ1-2	TGTGCCAGCAGCCCTAGACAGGGGTTCTATGGCTACACCTTC	CASSPRQGFYGYTF
-	-	TRBV7-2	TRBJ2-3	TGTGCCAGCAGCCTTGGCTTCCTCACAGATACGCAGTATTTT	CASSLGFLTDTQYF
-	-	TRBV3-1/TRBV3-2	TRBJ2-1	TGTGCCAGCAGCCAAAGGTCGGGAAATGAGCAGTTCTTC	CASSQRSGNEQFF
TRBD1	few	TRBV3-1/TRBV3-2	TRBJ1-2	TGTGCCAGCAGCCACGGGACAGGGGAAGGCTACACCTTC	CASSHGTGEGYTF
-	-	TRBV5-6	TRBJ2-7	TGTGCCAGCAGCGACACAGGGATGGAAGAGCAGTACTTC	CASSDTGMEEQYF
TRBD2	-	TRBV5-4	TRBJ2-7	TGTGCCAGCAGCTTCTCTAGCGGGAGTTCTTACGAGCAGTACTTC	CASSFSSGSSYEQYF
TRBD1	-	TRBV19	TRBJ2-7	TGTGCCAGTCGCCGGGACAGGGAGGGCGAGCAGTACTTC	CASRRDREGEQYF
TRBD1	-	TRBV10-3	TRBJ1-1	TGTGCCATCAGTGAGTCGAGCGGGACAGGGACGTCTGGCGAAGCTTTCTTT	CAISESSGTGTSGEAFF
-	-	TRBV5-6	TRBJ1-2	TGTGCCAGCAGCTTGGCCACAGGGAGCTATGGCTACACCTTC	CASSLATGSYGYTF
TRBD1	-	TRBV27	TRBJ2-1	TGTGCCAGCAGTTCAAACATGGGGAGATACGACAGGGGTAATGAGCAGTTCTTC	CASSSNMGRYDRGNEQFF
-	-	TRBV25-1	TRBJ1-3	TGTGCCAGCAGTGAATCGCAGGTCTCTGGAAACACCATATATTTT	CASSESQVSGNTIYF
TRBD2	-	TRBV7-9	TRBJ2-3	TGTGCCAGCTACGCGGGTGCGGGAGTTGGCACAGATACGCAGTATTTT	CASYAGAGVGTDTQYF
TRBD1	-	TRBV7-2	TRBJ1-5	TGTGCCAGCAGCTGGGGACAGCTGAATCAGCCCCAGCATTTT	CASSWGQLNQPQHF
-	-	TRBV7-8	TRBJ2-6	TGTGCCAGCAGCTTAGCTCTCTCTGGGGCCAACGTCCTGACTTTC	CASSLALSGANVLTF
-	once	TRBV6-6	TRBJ1-1	TGTGCCAGCAGTACCGGACAGACCAACACTGAAGCTTTCTTT	CASSTGQTNTEAFF
-	few	TRBV3-1/TRBV3-2	TRBJ1-2	TGTGCCAGCCGGGACAAACCCTATGGCTACACCTTC	CASRDKPYGYTF
-	-	TRBV9	TRBJ1-1	TGTGCCAGCAGCGAGGGGTCGATGGGATCCACTGAAGCTTTCTTT	CASSEGSMGSTEAFF
-	-	TRBV11-2	TRBJ1-3	TGTGCCAGCAGCTCGGTCTTGGCAGGGGCGGGCACCATATATTTT	CASSSVLAGAGTIYF
-	-	TRBV12-3/TRBV12-4	TRBJ1-2	TGTGCCAGCAGTCCCCGGACAGATTATGGCTACACCTTC	CASSPRTDYGYTF
-	-	TRBV5-4	TRBJ1-3	TGTGCCAGCAGCTCAAAGGGACTTACATCTGGAAACACCATATATTTT	CASSSKGLTSGNTIYF
-	-	TRBV6-5	TRBJ2-1	TGTGCCAGCAGTTACGAGCGTGAGCAGTTCTTC	CASSYEREQFF
-	-	TRBV30	TRBJ1-1	TGTGCCTGGAGTGTACAATTTCGGCAGGGCGGGAACACTGAAGCTTTCTTT	CAWSVQFRQGGNTEAFF
-	once	TRBV7-9	TRBJ1-4	TGTGCCAGCAGCCCCCCCGGGCGGGGGAATGAAAAACTGTTTTTT	CASSPPGRGNEKLFF
-	-	TRBV27	TRBJ1-2	TGTGCCAGCAGTTTATGGCAGGGTAATGGCTACACCTTC	CASSLWQGNGYTF
TRBD2	-	TRBV25-1	TRBJ2-5	TGTGCCAGCAGTGCTGCCGCGGGGCGGGGGGCAGAGACCCAGTACTTC	CASSAAAGRGAETQYF
TRBD1	-	TRBV7-9	TRBJ1-1	TGTGCCAGCAGCTCCGGAAGGACAGGGACCACTGAAGCTTTCTTT	CASSSGRTGTTEAFF
-	-	TRBV7-6	TRBJ1-5	TGTGCCAGCAGCTTGCGCGGAGGGCAGGCTTTAAATCAGCCCCAGCATTTT	CASSLRGGQALNQPQHF
TRBD1	-	TRBV7-9	TRBJ2-2	TGTGCCAGCAGCTTATCCCCGGGACAGGGGACCACCGGGGAGCTGTTTTTT	CASSLSPGQGTTGELFF